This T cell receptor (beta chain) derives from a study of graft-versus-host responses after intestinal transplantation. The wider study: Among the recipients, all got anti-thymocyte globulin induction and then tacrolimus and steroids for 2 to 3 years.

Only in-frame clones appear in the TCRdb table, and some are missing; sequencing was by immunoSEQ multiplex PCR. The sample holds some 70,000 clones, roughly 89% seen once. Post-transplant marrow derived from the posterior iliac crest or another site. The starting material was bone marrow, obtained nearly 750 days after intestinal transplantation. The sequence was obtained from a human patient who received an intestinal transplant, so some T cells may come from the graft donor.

DNA for the CDR3: TGTGCCAGCCACCCCGAGGGTGAGCAGTTCTTC. Translated: CASHPEGEQFF. The rearrangement links TRBV7-9 to TRBJ2-1; D perhaps matches TRBD2 (5 bases). The CDR3 has 11 residues. Trimming left V 8 bases short and J 9 bases short, with 11 bases between. Germline assignment: CDR1 SEHNR and CDR2 FQNEAQ (reference sequence).